The T cell receptor beta chain under discussion was sequenced for a study of CDR3 diversity in severe acne. Using its own MiXCR run on the PCR reads, TCRdb lists one record per CDR3 protein. The sample carries about 84,000 distinct CDR3 sequences, 45% to 55% recorded once. The CDR3 spans 15 residues. Germline V gene data show CDR1 as MNHEY and CDR2 as SVGAGI. V gave up 6 bases and J gave up 8 bases; unmatched junction bases: 9. This clonotype originated in a male donor in good health, without acne. The V call is TRBV6-5, the J call TRBJ1-4; 10 bases are shared with TRBD1. The specimen sequenced was blood. The CDR3 nucleotides are TGTGCCAGCAGCAGAGACAGGGGGCTAGAGGAAAAACTGTTTTTT. This gives the protein CASSRDRGLEEKLFF.